A selection of T cell receptor beta chains follows, all from one sample in a study of blood T cell repertoires in COVID-19. Using immunoSEQ multiplex PCR, the repertoire was profiled, and TCRdb retains in-frame clones only, with some absent. The repertoire holds some 90,000 clones, with roughly nine tenths as singletons. Sequencing was carried out using peripheral blood. The source is a woman older than 75 with active COVID-19. Each CDR3 is given without its conserved first and last residue.

TRBV7-3	TRBJ2-3	ASSPDRTGALSDTQY
TRBV30	TRBJ2-1	AWSVLHGASGNNEQF
TRBV2	TRBJ2-3	ASIRGLAGGRYTQY
TRBV5-4	TRBJ1-6	ASSFRDRGDRGSPLH
TRBV2	TRBJ2-1	ASRSLLAHSYNEQF
TRBV27	TRBJ2-7	ASSFAAGQGSYEQY
TRBV18	TRBJ2-2	ASSEGQANTGELF
TRBV5-1	TRBJ2-5	ASSQFRGGETQY
TRBV2	TRBJ1-1	ASSGQGSEAF
TRBV27	TRBJ2-3	ASSLSWGLAGEVSTDTQY
TRBV4-2	TRBJ1-1	ASSPTGGGTEAF
TRBV5-1	TRBJ2-5	ASSFPGQPETQY
TRBV3-1/TRBV3-2	TRBJ2-3	ASRGLSTDTQY
TRBV7-9	TRBJ2-5	ASSLTQAGMETQY
TRBV30	TRBJ2-3	AWSPQRGVADTQY
TRBV11-3	TRBJ2-3	ASSPGTSGTGTDTQY
TRBV7-9	TRBJ2-5	ASSLKETQY
TRBV6-5	TRBJ2-5	ASSLFGQINTQY
TRBV6-6	TRBJ2-7	ASSYSGAGGEQY
TRBV19	TRBJ2-4	ASSLLTGTLAKNIQY
TRBV14	TRBJ2-7	ASSQDRSEQY
TRBV25-1	TRBJ1-1	ASSWTGEAF
TRBV9	TRBJ1-1	ASNRVPNTEAF
TRBV7-9	TRBJ2-1	ASSLRGRGRGTYNEQF
TRBV2	TRBJ2-7	ASSALAGGTYEQY
TRBV6-5	TRBJ1-1	ASNSGLGTEAF
TRBV18	TRBJ1-1	ASSPSRGVLANTEAF
TRBV5-1	TRBJ1-1	ASSLQLNTEAF
TRBV7-9	TRBJ2-2	ASSLAASGNTGELF
TRBV19	TRBJ1-1	ASSSTGMGNTEAF
TRBV11-2	TRBJ2-7	ASSPPGTGLGEQY
TRBV19	TRBJ2-4	ASSDRAKNIQY
TRBV28	TRBJ1-2	ASSFGQGEVGYT
TRBV7-2	TRBJ2-3	ATQEGSSTDTQY
TRBV18	TRBJ2-2	ASSPQAGQNTGELF
TRBV12-5	TRBJ1-5	ASGFHVPSHQPQH
TRBV19	TRBJ2-2	ASSIGGMNTGELF
TRBV10-3	TRBJ2-6	AISAGTGQGALFGANVLT
TRBV28	TRBJ2-1	ASSLRVTSYNEQF
TRBV4-3	TRBJ2-5	ASSQDFTGGETQY
TRBV20-1	TRBJ1-2	SARSGYT
TRBV27	TRBJ1-5	ASSLRAGEPQH
TRBV3-1/TRBV3-2	TRBJ2-1	ASSPSLADNEQF
TRBV20-1	TRBJ1-5	SASWTGNQPQH
TRBV15	TRBJ2-7	ATSIQGGSYEQY
TRBV19	TRBJ2-7	ASSIPRTSGKYEQY
TRBV9	TRBJ2-3	ASSAQGHTDTQY
TRBV11-2	TRBJ2-1	ASSSRGSGLLYNEQF
TRBV25-1	TRBJ1-6	ASRRQGIGNSPLH
TRBV11-3	TRBJ1-3	ASSLGGSRGNTIY
TRBV9	TRBJ2-3	ASSARDSNTDTQY